The 17 T cell receptor beta chains below were found in one sample sequenced in a study of Graves' ophthalmopathy and Graves' hyperthyroidism. Scientists amplified the TCR beta CDR3 regions from RNA transcripts. A first-round RT-PCR used HTBI primers, followed by a second-round multiplex PCR. TCRdb fed the multiplex PCR reads into MiXCR, producing one record per CDR3 protein. The sample shows around 1.1 million distinct CDR3 sequences, about 38% of them seen only once. The specimen sequenced was peripheral blood or thyroid tissue (not recorded which). The receptors derive from an adult man with Graves' hyperthyroidism.

This clonotype showed up many times. The chain links TRBV7-2 to TRBJ1-2; D is unclear. Per germline, CDR1 SGHTA and CDR2 FQGNSA. V dropped 4 bases and J dropped 2 bases, with 5 bases sitting between them. This CDR3 is 12 amino acids long. CDR3 bases: TGTGCCAGCAGCTGGGAAAACTATGGCTACACCTTC. Residues: CASSWENYGYTF.

On this clonotype itself: A junction boundary mismatches the germline segment, possibly from a read error. The chain recombines TRBV11-2 with TRBJ1-3, with 9 bases aligning to TRBD1. The CDR3 runs to 16 residues. Germline assignment: CDR1 SGHAT and CDR2 FQNNGV. CDR3 sequence reads: CASSQVQGASGNTIYF. CDR3 sequence (DNA): TGCGCCAGCAGCCAAGTACAGGGGGCTTCTGGAAACACCATATATTTT.

About this clonotype itself: As the CDR3 is not closed by the conserved phenylalanine or tryptophan, this likely results from a read error. The chain has TRBV29-1 and TRBJ1-2; D gene uncertain. The CDR3 is 8 amino acids. From germline, CDR1 is SQVTM and CDR2 ANQGSEA. V dropped 7 bases and J dropped 10 bases, with 7 bases sitting between them. CDR3 residues: CSGADYTY. The CDR3, as DNA: TGCAGCGGGGCGGACTACACCTAC.

This clonotype appeared many times. The V call is TRBV24-1, the J call TRBJ2-7, with D possibly TRBD1 on 6 matching bases. Trimming cost V 9 bases and J 2 bases, with 7 bases left between them. CDR3 length: 11 amino acids. Germline CDR1 is KGHDR and CDR2 is SFDVKD. This CDR3 is CATSGAYEQYF. DNA of the CDR3: TGTGCCACCTCAGGGGCCTACGAGCAGTACTTC.

The chain couples TRBV20-1 to TRBJ1-5, with D unresolved. Trimming pared 3 bases from V and 7 bases from J, leaving 13 bases between. CDR1 is DFQATT and CDR2 is SNEGSKA in the germline V gene (reference sequence). There are 13 residues in the CDR3. The DNA of the CDR3 is TGCAGTGCTAGTGGGAGGGCCGGGCAGCCCCAGCATTTT. Encoded protein: CSASGRAGQPQHF.

There are a few counts of this clonotype. The chain recombines TRBV20-1 with TRBJ1-3; tentatively, D is TRBD1 (5 bases). The V end lost 3 bases, the J end lost 0 bases, and 21 bases lay between the germline ends. Germline CDR1 is DFQATT and CDR2 is SNEGSKA (reference sequence). This CDR3 contains 18 residues. CDR3 in DNA: TGCAGTGCTAGCGATATTACCGGGACCCCAGTCTCTGGAAACACCATATATTTT. Protein sequence: CSASDITGTPVSGNTIYF.

The sample holds a few counts of this clonotype. The genes are TRBV5-4 and TRBJ2-7, with 12 positions matching TRBD2. V lost 4 bases to trimming and J lost 3 bases; unmatched junction nucleotides: 5. Germline CDR1 reads SGHNT; CDR2 reads YYREEE (reference sequence). The CDR3 extends over 15 amino acids. In DNA form, the CDR3 reads TGTGCCAGCAGCAGCGGACTAGCGGGGTTCTACGAGCAGTACTTC. Its protein product is CASSSGLAGFYEQYF.

This clonotype appeared many times. V and J are TRBV5-1 and TRBJ1-1; the D gene is possibly TRBD1 (5 bases). Germline CDR1 reads SGHRS; CDR2 reads YFSETQ. The CDR3 extends over 14 amino acids. With 4 bases removed from V and 4 bases from J, the gap between germline ends came to 14 bases. The CDR3 loop reads CASSPSGAGTEAFF. In nucleotides, the CDR3 is TGCGCCAGCAGCCCTAGCGGGGCGGGCACTGAAGCTTTCTTT.

This clonotype was recorded only once. The chain uses TRBV25-1 and TRBJ1-6; 10 nucleotides match TRBD1. The V gene's germline CDR1 is MGHDK and CDR2 SYGVNS. V shed 1 base and J 11 bases; nucleotides not matched to a gene: 2. The CDR3 runs 14 residues. The CDR3 loop reads CASSESGQGTPLHF. The CDR3 nucleotides are TGTGCCAGCAGTGAATCGGGACAGGGGACACCCCTCCACTTT. The full variable domain, with the rest looked up from reference TRBV25-1 and TRBJ1-6, is EADIYQTPRYLVIGTGKKITLECSQTMGHDKMYWYQQDPGMELHLIHYSYGVNSTEKGDLSSESTVSRIRTEHFPLTLESARPSHTSQYLCASSESGQGTPLHFGNGTRLTVT.

In DNA, the CDR3 is TGCGCCAGCAGTGTGACTAGCGGGGGAGGGTGGGGAGAGACCCAGTACTTC. Amino acid sequence: CASSVTSGGGWGETQYF. This chain joins TRBV10-2 and TRBJ2-5; 12 bases line up with TRBD2. J was trimmed by 4 bases and V by 4 bases; bases with no gene match: 10. The germline V gene has CDR1 WSHSY and CDR2 SAAADI. This CDR3 contains 17 residues.

V is TRBV10-2 and J is TRBJ2-5; TRBD1 agrees at 8 bases. The CDR3 runs to 15 residues. Germline-derived CDR1 and CDR2 are WSHSY and SAAADI. The V segment lost 2 bases and the J segment 3 bases; nucleotides outside the gene matches: 5. The CDR3 sequence is CASSEPDREKETQYF. The DNA of the CDR3 is TGCGCCAGCAGTGAGCCGGACAGGGAGAAAGAGACCCAGTACTTC.

This clonotype was counted at least ten times. V gene TRBV7-2 combines with J gene TRBJ1-5; D remains unclear. This CDR3 is 13 amino acids long. CDR1 is SGHTA, CDR2 FQGNSA, per germline. The V and J ends lost 5 bases and 3 bases respectively, with 8 bases between them. CDR3: CASSPILNQPQHF. The CDR3, as DNA: TGTGCCAGCAGCCCCATACTCAATCAGCCCCAGCATTTT.

Ten or more counts support this clonotype. The rearrangement joins TRBV29-1 to TRBJ2-5; the D gene is possibly TRBD2 (6 bases). CDR3 length equals 13 residues. Deletions cut 3 bases from V and 8 bases from J, with 16 bases between. Germline V gene data show CDR1 as SQVTM and CDR2 as ANQGSEA. The CDR3 region has the DNA TGCAGCGTTGATATCGGGCAGGCGGGAACCCAGTACTTC. Its protein is CSVDIGQAGTQYF. The whole variable domain, remainder taken from reference TRBV29-1 and TRBJ2-5, is SAVISQKPSRDICQRGTSLTIQCQVDSQVTMMFWYRQQPGQSLTLIATANQGSEATYESGFVIDKFPISRPNLTFSTLTVSNMSPEDSSIYLCSVDIGQAGTQYFGPGTRLLVL.

The rearrangement uses TRBV29-1 and TRBJ1-2, with 7 bases fitting TRBD1. The ends lost 6 bases at V and 7 bases at J; junction bases unmatched: 11. Per the germline V gene, CDR1 is SQVTM and CDR2 is ANQGSEA. This CDR3 region has 13 residues. The CDR3 sequence: CSVGGQDVRGYTF. The DNA for the CDR3 is TGCAGCGTGGGAGGACAGGACGTACGTGGCTACACCTTC.

The genes are TRBV2 and TRBJ1-5; D possibly corresponds to TRBD1 (5 bases). The CDR3 spans 11 residues. Germline V CDR1 and CDR2: SNHLY, FYNNEI. Trimming took off 9 bases at V and 2 bases at J, with 5 bases between the two ends. The chain's CDR3 is CARQGNQPQHF. CDR3 nucleotide sequence: TGTGCCAGACAGGGCAATCAGCCCCAGCATTTT.

The V call is TRBV2, the J call TRBJ1-2; the match to TRBD1 covers 9 bases. This CDR3 is 17 amino acids long. With 5 bases clipped from V and 2 bases from J, the junction kept 12 bases outside the gene matches. Germline V gene data show CDR1 as SNHLY and CDR2 as FYNNEI. CDR3 DNA sequence: TGTGCCAGCAGTCCAGTGACCGGGACAGGGTGGAACTATGGCTACACCTTC. It codes for CASSPVTGTGWNYGYTF.

The rearrangement links TRBV10-3 to TRBJ2-5; 8 nucleotides match TRBD1. Germline CDR1 is ENHRY and CDR2 is SYGVKD. The CDR3 length is 14 residues. Unmatched junction bases numbered 4, after V lost 0 bases and J lost 7 bases. The CDR3 region has the DNA TGTGCCATCAGTGAGTCGCTGGGGACAGGGACCCAGTACTTC. Its protein product is CAISESLGTGTQYF.